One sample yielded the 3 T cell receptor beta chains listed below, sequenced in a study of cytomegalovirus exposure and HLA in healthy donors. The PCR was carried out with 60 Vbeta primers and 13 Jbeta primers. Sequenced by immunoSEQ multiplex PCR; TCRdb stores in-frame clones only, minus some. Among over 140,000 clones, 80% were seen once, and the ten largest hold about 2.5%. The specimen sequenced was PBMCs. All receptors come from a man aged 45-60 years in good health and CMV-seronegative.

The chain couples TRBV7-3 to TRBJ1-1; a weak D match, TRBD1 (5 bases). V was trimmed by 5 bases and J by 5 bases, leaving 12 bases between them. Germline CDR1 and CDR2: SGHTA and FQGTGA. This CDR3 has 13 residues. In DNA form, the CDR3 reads TGTGCCAGCAGCCAAGGGGCGCGTACTGAAGCTTTCTTT. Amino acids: CASSQGARTEAFF.

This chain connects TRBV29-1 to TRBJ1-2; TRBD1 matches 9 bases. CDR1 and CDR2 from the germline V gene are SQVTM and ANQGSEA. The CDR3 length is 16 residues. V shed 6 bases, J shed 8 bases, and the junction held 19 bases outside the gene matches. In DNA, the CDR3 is TGCAGCGTCACCGGGACAGGGCCCCATAATAGTCAGGGCTACACCTTC. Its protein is CSVTGTGPHNSQGYTF. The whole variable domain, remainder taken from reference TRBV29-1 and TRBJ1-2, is SAVISQKPSRDICQRGTSLTIQCQVDSQVTMMFWYRQQPGQSLTLIATANQGSEATYESGFVIDKFPISRPNLTFSTLTVSNMSPEDSSIYLCSVTGTGPHNSQGYTFGSGTRLTVV.

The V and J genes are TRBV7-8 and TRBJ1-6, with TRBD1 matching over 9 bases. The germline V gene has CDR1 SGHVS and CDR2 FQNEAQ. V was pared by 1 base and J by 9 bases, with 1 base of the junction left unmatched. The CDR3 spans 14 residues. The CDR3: CASSLVQGASPLHF. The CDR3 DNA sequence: TGTGCCAGCAGCTTAGTACAGGGGGCTTCACCCCTCCACTTT. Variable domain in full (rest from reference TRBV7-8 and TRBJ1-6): GAGVSQSPRYKVAKRGQDVALRCDPISGHVSLFWYQQALGQGPEFLTYFQNEAQLDKSGLPSDRFFAERPEGSVSTLKIQRTQQEDSAVYLCASSLVQGASPLHFGNGTRLTVT.